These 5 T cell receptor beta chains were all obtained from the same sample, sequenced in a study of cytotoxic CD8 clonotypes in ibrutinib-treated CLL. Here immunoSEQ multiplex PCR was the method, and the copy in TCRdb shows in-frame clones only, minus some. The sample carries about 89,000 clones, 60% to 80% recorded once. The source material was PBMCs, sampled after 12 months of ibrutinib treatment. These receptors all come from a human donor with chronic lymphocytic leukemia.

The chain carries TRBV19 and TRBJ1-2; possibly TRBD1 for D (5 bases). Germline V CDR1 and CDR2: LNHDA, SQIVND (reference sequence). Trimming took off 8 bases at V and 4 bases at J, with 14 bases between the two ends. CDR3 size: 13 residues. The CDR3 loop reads CASSRGPLYGYTF. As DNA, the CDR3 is TGTGCCAGTTCTAGGGGCCCGCTCTATGGCTACACCTTC.

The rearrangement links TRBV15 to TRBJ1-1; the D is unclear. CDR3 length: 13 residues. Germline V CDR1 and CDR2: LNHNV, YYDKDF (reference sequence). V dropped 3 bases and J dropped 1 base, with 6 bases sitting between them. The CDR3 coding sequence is TGTGCCACCAGCAGTGACACGAACACTGAAGCTTTCTTT. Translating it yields CATSSDTNTEAFF.

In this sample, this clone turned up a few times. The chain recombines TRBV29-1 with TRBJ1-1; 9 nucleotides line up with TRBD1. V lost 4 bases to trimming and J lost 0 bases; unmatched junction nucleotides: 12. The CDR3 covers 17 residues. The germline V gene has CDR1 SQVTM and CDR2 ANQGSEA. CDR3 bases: TGCAGCGTTGTATCCGCCGGGACAGGGAGGGTGAACACTGAAGCTTTCTTT. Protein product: CSVVSAGTGRVNTEAFF.

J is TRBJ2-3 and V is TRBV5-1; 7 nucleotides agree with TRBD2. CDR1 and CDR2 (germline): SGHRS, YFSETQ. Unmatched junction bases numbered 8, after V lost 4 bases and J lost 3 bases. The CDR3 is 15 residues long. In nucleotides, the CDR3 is TGCGCCAGCAGCCCCGGGACTACGAGAACAGATACGCAGTATTTT. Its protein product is CASSPGTTRTDTQYF.

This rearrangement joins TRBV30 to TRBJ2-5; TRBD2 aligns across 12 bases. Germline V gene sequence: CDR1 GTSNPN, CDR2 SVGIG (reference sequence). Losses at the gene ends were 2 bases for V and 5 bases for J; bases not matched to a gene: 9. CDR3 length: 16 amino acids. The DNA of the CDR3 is TGTGCCTGGAGTCCTCCTAGCGGGGGGGCCTTGGAGACCCAGTACTTC. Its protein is CAWSPPSGGALETQYF.